This note documents a single T cell receptor (beta chain) sequence. The target antigen is unknown. V was clipped by 8 bases and J by 0 bases, with 10 bases between them. The CDR3 has 13 residues. Germline V gives CDR1 LNHDA, CDR2 SQIVND (reference sequence). The data were taken from a study of cytomegalovirus exposure and HLA in healthy donors. 13 Jbeta primers and 60 Vbeta primers were used for the PCR. Repertoires were generated with immunoSEQ multiplex PCR, while TCRdb's copy carries only in-frame clones and drops some. Among some 120,000 clones listed, over 70% were seen once. General study points: Presence/absence analysis assumed near-uniform sequencing depth across donors. The authors later found TCR association rates varying by HLA locus, with DRB1 most and HLA-C fewest.

This rearrangement joins TRBV19 to TRBJ1-1, with D maybe TRBD1 (6 bases). Sequencing was performed on PBMCs. This receptor was identified in a woman aged 45-65 years in good health and CMV-seropositive. CDR3 in DNA: TGTGCCAGTGCAGGGGAAATGAACACTGAAGCTTTCTTT. Amino acid sequence: CASAGEMNTEAFF.